These T cell receptor beta chains were read from a single sample in a study of blood T cell repertoires in COVID-19. Only in-frame clones appear in the TCRdb table, and some are missing; sequencing was by immunoSEQ multiplex PCR. This table holds about 140,000 clones, 87% found once. Sequencing input: PBMCs or T cells enriched from blood (not recorded which). These receptor sequences come from a man between 60 and 75 years old who had recovered from COVID-19. The CDR3 runs from the conserved cysteine through the conserved F or W. Each record gives: V gene, clone size, D gene, J gene, CDR3 DNA, CDR3 protein. A D gene is named only where the DNA matches it firmly. Some rows mark clone size as missing; the rest say once, few, many or name a class of expanded clone.

TRBV28,NA,TRBD1,TRBJ1-1,TGTGCCAGATCGGGACAGGTATCTGAAGCTTTCTTT,CARSGQVSEAFF
TRBV14,NA,TRBD1,TRBJ1-1,TGTGCCAGCAGCGTTTTACAGGGGGCCTTGGAGGGAACTGAAGCTTTCTTT,CASSVLQGALEGTEAFF
TRBV4-1,NA,TRBD2,TRBJ2-4,TGCGCCAGCAGCTTCCGGACTAGCGGGAGGGGCGAAAACATTCAGTACTTC,CASSFRTSGRGENIQYF
TRBV5-4,few,TRBD1,TRBJ2-7,TGTGCCAGCAGCATCGACAGGGGGAGGTACGAGCAGTACTTC,CASSIDRGRYEQYF
TRBV14,NA,TRBD1,TRBJ1-2,TGTGCCAGCACGCCTCTCACAGGGGGCGGCTACACCTTC,CASTPLTGGGYTF
TRBV5-5,few,NA,TRBJ1-2,TGTGCCAGCAGCTTCCCCGGGCCCGGAGGCGGCTACACCTTC,CASSFPGPGGGYTF
TRBV19,once,TRBD1,TRBJ2-3,TGTGCCAGTAGTATTCAGGACAGGGAGACAGATACGCAGTATTTT,CASSIQDRETDTQYF
TRBV4-1,NA,NA,TRBJ2-5,TGCGCCAGCAGCCAAGACCTTGCCGGTAAAGAGACCCAGTACTTC,CASSQDLAGKETQYF
TRBV18,NA,TRBD2,TRBJ2-7,TGTGCCAGCTCACCTCGGACTAGCGGGAGCCACGAGCAGTACTTC,CASSPRTSGSHEQYF
TRBV5-4,NA,TRBD1,TRBJ1-2,TGTGCCAGCAGCCTGGGGACAGGGGGCGCCTATGGCTACACCTTC,CASSLGTGGAYGYTF
TRBV18,once,TRBD1,TRBJ1-1,TGTGCCAGCTCGGCACCGTTTGTACAGGGGCCACTCTTT,CASSAPFVQGPLF
TRBV28,NA,NA,TRBJ2-7,TGTGCCAGCAGTCCCCCAGGGACCTACGAGCAGTACTTC,CASSPPGTYEQYF
TRBV7-3,NA,NA,TRBJ2-1,TGTGCCAGCAGCTTAACCTCCGGGTTCAATGAGCAGTTCTTC,CASSLTSGFNEQFF
TRBV4-1,NA,NA,TRBJ2-7,TGCGCCAGCAGCCAAGTAGGACAGGAGGGCTACGAGCAGTACTTC,CASSQVGQEGYEQYF
TRBV4-1,NA,NA,TRBJ1-5,TGCGCCAGCAGCCCCGCCCTGGCAGGCAATCAGCCCCAGCATTTT,CASSPALAGNQPQHF
TRBV28,few,NA,TRBJ2-1,TGTGCCAGCAATGAGGAAAGCTCCTACAATGAGCAGTTCTTC,CASNEESSYNEQFF
TRBV9,NA,TRBD1,TRBJ2-5,TGTGCCAGCAGCCCCCACAGGGGAGAGACCCAGTACTTC,CASSPHRGETQYF
TRBV24-1,once,NA,TRBJ2-2,TGTGCCACCAGCCCCAGGGGCAGGGGTAAAACCGGGGAGCTGTTTTTT,CATSPRGRGKTGELFF
TRBV19,few,NA,TRBJ1-2,TGTGCCAGTAGAATGGAGGGGCAGAACTATGGCTACACCTTC,CASRMEGQNYGYTF
TRBV3-1/TRBV3-2,NA,NA,TRBJ2-1,TGTGCCAGCAGCCCTCGCGGCGGTCCCTCCTACAATGAGCAGTTCTTC,CASSPRGGPSYNEQFF
TRBV10-3,NA,TRBD2,TRBJ2-7,TGTGCCATCAGTGGGCTCCTACTAGCGGGAGATTGGTACGAGCAGTACTTC,CAISGLLLAGDWYEQYF
TRBV14,NA,NA,TRBJ2-7,TGTGCCAGCAGCCACCTCAGTAGGGGTGGGTACGAGCAGTACTTC,CASSHLSRGGYEQYF
TRBV28,NA,NA,TRBJ1-2,TGTGCCAGCAGACTTGGGTACAGGGCCTATGGCTACACCTTC,CASRLGYRAYGYTF
TRBV6-5,NA,TRBD1,TRBJ1-3,TGTGCCAGCAGTCCCAAGGACAGGGCTGGAAACACCATATATTTT,CASSPKDRAGNTIYF
TRBV6-5,NA,TRBD1,TRBJ1-2,TGTGCCAGCCGGAAACCAGGGGGCGGCTATGGCTACACCTTC,CASRKPGGGYGYTF
TRBV7-9,NA,NA,TRBJ2-7,TGTGCCAGCAGCTTATCGGGGGATATCCGCGAGCAGTACTTC,CASSLSGDIREQYF
TRBV10-1,NA,NA,TRBJ1-1,TGCGCCAGCAGGCACAGGGAAACCCAAGCTTTCTTT,CASRHRETQAFF
TRBV5-1,few,TRBD1,TRBJ1-1,TGCGCCAGCAGCTTGGAGGGACAGGGATTGACTGAAGCTTTCTTT,CASSLEGQGLTEAFF
TRBV6-5,once,NA,TRBJ2-7,TGTGCCAGCACCCCCGGGGGGCACTTCGAGCAGTACTTC,CASTPGGHFEQYF
TRBV5-4,NA,NA,TRBJ2-7,TGTGCCAGCAGCTTGGGGGCCGAGCAGTACTTC,CASSLGAEQYF
TRBV10-3,NA,TRBD1,TRBJ1-2,TGTGCCATCAGTGAGACGCCGGGACAGGGAGGTGGCTACACCTTC,CAISETPGQGGGYTF
TRBV28,NA,NA,TRBJ1-2,TGTGCCAGCACCCTAGCGGCAGTTTATGGCTACACCTTC,CASTLAAVYGYTF